The 25 T cell receptor beta chains given below trace back to one sample, sequenced in a study of T cells in Graves' hyperthyroidism and ophthalmopathy. Using RNA transcripts as the source, TCR beta CDR3 regions were amplified. With the HTBI primer set, the TCR CDR3 went through a first round of RT-PCR. TCRdb passed the multiplex PCR reads through MiXCR, listing each CDR3 protein once. Of some 570,000 distinct CDR3 sequences in the sample, 17% are singletons; the top ten hold roughly a sixth. The source material was blood. The receptors were sampled from a young woman with Graves' ophthalmopathy.

This clonotype has a handful of counts. This sequence joins TRBV7-3 and TRBJ1-2; D is possibly TRBD1 (6 bases). V dropped 2 bases and J dropped 2 bases, with 15 bases sitting between them. The CDR3 has 16 residues. Germline V gives CDR1 SGHTA, CDR2 FQGTGA. The CDR3 DNA is TGTGCCAGCAGCTTAGAAGGGGGGCCTCTAAACTATGGCTACACCTTC. Translating it yields CASSLEGGPLNYGYTF.

The chain carries TRBV5-4 and TRBJ1-2; D unresolved. CDR1 and CDR2 (germline): SGHNT, YYREEE (reference sequence). V was clipped by 0 bases and J by 4 bases, with 13 bases between them. The CDR3 is 15 amino acids. CDR3: CASSLDRHIRYGYTF. The CDR3 nucleotides are TGTGCCAGCAGCTTGGATAGGCACATCCGCTATGGCTACACCTTC.

This clonotype was seen many times. The rearrangement joins TRBV30 to TRBJ2-7; D is unclear. The CDR3 extends over 12 amino acids. CDR1 is GTSNPN and CDR2 is SVGIG in the germline V gene (reference sequence). V lost 4 bases, J lost 1 base, and 8 bases lay in between. The DNA for the CDR3 is TGTGCCTGGAACTACGGTTCCTACGAGCAGTACTTC. Translation gives CAWNYGSYEQYF.

The V gene is TRBV29-1, the J gene TRBJ2-7, with 9 positions matching TRBD1. Germline V CDR1 and CDR2: SQVTM, ANQGSEA. V trimming: 7 bases; J trimming: 6 bases; junction bases outside the gene matches: 7. The CDR3 consists of 12 residues. CDR3 sequence reads: CSARTGEGEQYF. DNA for the CDR3: TGCAGCGCCCGGACAGGGGAAGGCGAGCAGTACTTC.

This clonotype was recorded at least ten times. The chain has TRBV6-2 or TRBV6-3 and TRBJ2-3; no definite D call. Germline V gene data show CDR1 as MNHEY and CDR2 as SVGEGT. The V end was cut by 0 bases, the J end by 6 bases, with 4 bases between. CDR3 size: 12 residues. CDR3 bases: TGTGCCAGCAGTTACTCCTGGGATACGCAGTATTTT. As protein: CASSYSWDTQYF.

The sample holds many counts of this clonotype. This chain connects TRBV20-1 to TRBJ2-1, with 9 bases lining up with TRBD2. V lost 2 bases, J lost 9 bases, and 8 bases stayed unmatched. This CDR3 region has 14 residues. The germline V gene has CDR1 DFQATT and CDR2 SNEGSKA (reference sequence). The CDR3 sequence is CSARSREGFLEQFF. Here the CDR3 DNA reads TGCAGTGCTAGATCGCGGGAGGGCTTTCTTGAGCAGTTCTTC.

Worth noting for this clonotype: Being one base from a much bigger clone, this may be a read error. V and J are TRBV20-1 and TRBJ1-1; D is unclear. CDR1 and CDR2 from the germline V gene are DFQATT and SNEGSKA (reference sequence). The length of the CDR3 is 14 residues. Trimming removed 7 bases at V and 1 base at J, with 16 bases between. The CDR3 bases are TGCAGTGTGTTAGCCAGGACCGCGAACACTGAAGCTTTCTTT. Translated, it gives CSVLARTANTEAFF.

The V gene is TRBV28, the J gene TRBJ2-4; the D gene could be TRBD1 or TRBD2 (5 bases each). The ends were cut back, 0 bases at V and 3 bases at J, with 9 bases in the middle. This CDR3 has 15 residues. Germline V CDR1 and CDR2: MDHEN, SYDVKM. In nucleotides, the CDR3 is TGTGCCAGCAGTTTATGGGGGGAAGTCAAAAACATTCAGTACTTC. It is translated as CASSLWGEVKNIQYF.

V usage is TRBV5-1 and J usage is TRBJ2-1; 7 nucleotides line up with TRBD2. The V and J ends lost 0 bases and 0 bases, in that order; junction bases with no gene match: 3. The CDR3 sequence is 16 residues long. Germline CDR1 SGHRS, CDR2 YFSETQ. In nucleotides, the CDR3 is TGCGCCAGCAGCTTGGGATCGGGAGGCTCCTACAATGAGCAGTTCTTC. It specifies CASSLGSGGSYNEQFF.

The J gene is TRBJ1-5, the V gene TRBV29-1; 9 bases line up with TRBD1. The V gene end was trimmed by 4 bases and the J gene end by 3 bases; junction bases not matched to a gene: 4. CDR3 length: 14 amino acids. Germline assignment: CDR1 SQVTM and CDR2 ANQGSEA. The CDR3 loop reads CSVADRGNNQPQHF. The CDR3 nucleotides are TGCAGCGTTGCCGACAGGGGGAACAATCAGCCCCAGCATTTT.

The chain employs TRBV6-1 and TRBJ2-7, with TRBD1 as a possible D gene (6 bases). Germline V CDR1 and CDR2: MNHNS, SASEGT. Trimming took off 6 bases at V and 6 bases at J, with 18 bases between the two ends. The CDR3 loop spans 14 amino acids. CDR3 sequence reads: CASSQGTTLGEQYF. CDR3 DNA sequence: TGTGCCAGCAGCCAAGGGACAACCCTCGGCGAGCAGTACTTC.

The chain joins TRBV3-1 to TRBJ2-6, with D perhaps matching TRBD2 (6 bases). Germline-derived CDR1 and CDR2 are LGHDT and YNNKEL (reference sequence). V was shortened by 4 bases and J by 2 bases, with 12 bases between the two germline ends. The length of the CDR3 is 16 residues. Here the CDR3 reads CASSPRLVTGANVLTF. In DNA, the CDR3 is TGTGCCAGCAGCCCAAGACTAGTAACTGGGGCCAACGTCCTGACTTTC.

The rearrangement links TRBV5-8 to TRBJ2-3, with D perhaps matching TRBD2 (5 bases). V lost 1 base to trimming and J lost 5 bases, with 11 bases between them. The CDR3 totals 14 residues. Germline lookup yields CDR1 SGHTS and CDR2 YDEGEE. The CDR3 sequence is CASSLRGKGDTQYF. CDR3 coding DNA: TGTGCCAGCAGCTTGCGGGGTAAGGGAGATACGCAGTATTTT.

The chain couples TRBV29-1 to TRBJ2-7; tentative D call: TRBD2 (5 bases). Trimming took 2 bases from V and 3 from J, leaving 11 bases between them. This CDR3 region has 13 residues. CDR1 is SQVTM and CDR2 is ANQGSEA in the germline V gene. CDR3 residues: CSVENGGGYEQYF. For the CDR3, the DNA is TGCAGCGTTGAAAACGGTGGAGGCTACGAGCAGTACTTC.

This clonotype was picked up a small number of times. The J gene is TRBJ2-2, the V gene TRBV5-8, with 14 bases that match TRBD2. Trimming cost V 4 bases and J 4 bases; bases outside gene matches: 6. The CDR3 consists of 17 residues. Germline loops: CDR1 SGHTS, CDR2 YDEGEE. The CDR3 nucleotides read TGTGCCAGCAGCGGGACTAGCGGGAGTAGGAGCACCGGGGAGCTGTTTTTT. Protein sequence: CASSGTSGSRSTGELFF.

At least ten counts were recorded for this clonotype. The chain joins TRBV7-2 to TRBJ2-3; 10 nucleotides match TRBD2. The CDR3 consists of 16 residues. The V gene end was trimmed by 0 bases and the J gene end by 1 base; junction bases not matched to a gene: 1. Germline CDR1 SGHTA, CDR2 FQGNSA. The CDR3: CASSLAGTSGTDTQYF. The CDR3 nucleotides are TGTGCCAGCAGCTTAGCCGGGACTAGCGGCACAGATACGCAGTATTTT.

As regards this clonotype: Germline and junction disagree at one end, which may indicate a read error. The chain carries TRBV9 and TRBJ1-5; 8 bases line up with TRBD1. Germline CDR1 is SGDLS and CDR2 is YYNGEE. There are 15 residues in the CDR3. Written as DNA, the CDR3 is TGTGCCAGCAGCGCCCCCGGGACAGGCAATCGGCCCCAGCATTTT. It yields the protein CASSAPGTGNRPQHF. The complete variable domain, with remaining parts taken from reference TRBV9 and TRBJ1-5, reads DSGVTQTPKHLITATGQRVTLRCSPRSGDLSVYWYQQSLDQGLQFLIQYYNGEERAKGNILERFSAQQFPDLHSELNLSSLELGDSALYFCASSAPGTGNRPQHFGDGTRLSIL.

In the case of this clonotype: A read error may explain this, as a much larger clone is one base away. The V call is TRBV3-1, the J call TRBJ2-1; D might be TRBD1 or TRBD2, each matching 5 bases. The CDR3 runs to 16 residues. V was trimmed by 1 base and J by 9 bases, leaving 19 bases between them. Germline CDR1 and CDR2: LGHDT and YNNKEL (reference sequence). The CDR3 protein is CASSQGGSSGFREQFF. In nucleotides, the CDR3 is TGTGCCAGCAGCCAAGGGGGGAGTAGTGGGTTTCGTGAGCAGTTCTTC.

This clonotype was picked up many times. This chain connects TRBV7-9 to TRBJ2-7, with TRBD1 identical over 7 bases. The ends lost 5 bases at V and 6 bases at J; junction bases unmatched: 7. CDR3 length equals 13 residues. Germline CDR1 and CDR2: SEHNR and FQNEAQ (reference sequence). The DNA for the CDR3 is TGTGCCAGCAGCCCGGGGACAGTGGCCGAGCAGTACTTC. Encoded protein: CASSPGTVAEQYF.

Here the CDR3 DNA reads TGCAGCGTTGAAGATGCAGGGAAGAACCAGTACTTC. This sequence encodes CSVEDAGKNQYF. V gene TRBV29-1 combines with J gene TRBJ2-5; a possible D gene is TRBD1 (5 bases). V lost 0 bases to trimming and J lost 10 bases, with 12 bases between them. CDR1 is SQVTM, CDR2 ANQGSEA, per germline. The CDR3 length is 12 residues.

On this clonotype: A single base separates this from a much larger clone, so it may be a read error. This chain links TRBV6-2 or TRBV6-3 with TRBJ2-4; D might be TRBD2 (6 bases). Germline V gives CDR1 MNHEY, CDR2 SVGEGT. V was clipped by 9 bases and J by 1 base, with 16 bases between them. The length of the CDR3 is 15 residues. CDR3: CARSDDRGAKNIQYF. In DNA, the CDR3 is TGTGCCAGGAGCGATGACCGGGGGGCCAAAAACATTCAGTACTTC.

This clonotype was observed a few times. The V call is TRBV2, the J call TRBJ2-2; tentative D call: TRBD2 (6 bases). This CDR3 comprises 16 residues. Germline assignment: CDR1 SNHLY and CDR2 FYNNEI. V was clipped by 10 bases and J by 0 bases, with 18 bases between them. As DNA, the CDR3 is TGTGCCACGGCGGTGGAGGGGCGACCGAACACCGGGGAGCTGTTTTTT. Its translation: CATAVEGRPNTGELFF.

This clonotype was seen only a few times. A read error may be the cause here, since a much bigger clone is one base away. This chain uses TRBV20-1 with TRBJ2-1, with TRBD2 matching 7 bases. CDR1 and CDR2 from the germline V gene are DFQATT and SNEGSKA (reference sequence). This CDR3 comprises 15 residues. The V segment lost 0 bases and the J segment 4 bases; nucleotides outside the gene matches: 6. CDR3 sequence reads: CSARDLASGYNEQFF. The CDR3 DNA reads TGCAGTGCTAGAGATCTGGCTAGCGGTTACAATGAGCAGTTCTTC.

Ten or more counts support this clonotype. The genes are TRBV10-2 and TRBJ1-1; 8 nucleotides line up with TRBD1. The V gene end was trimmed by 2 bases and the J gene end by 5 bases; junction bases not matched to a gene: 7. The CDR3 is 15 amino acids. The germline V gene encodes CDR1 WSHSY and CDR2 SAAADI. CDR3 sequence: CASSETGTGQTEAFF. CDR3 nucleotides: TGCGCCAGCAGTGAGACCGGGACAGGTCAGACTGAAGCTTTCTTT.

V and J are TRBV4-3 and TRBJ2-2, with D tentatively TRBD2 (6 bases). This CDR3 contains 15 residues. Trimming pared 1 base from V and 3 bases from J, leaving 9 bases between. Germline CDR1 LGHNA, CDR2 YSLEER. CDR3 DNA: TGCGCCAGCAGCCAAGTTAGCGGCTACACCGGGGAGCTGTTTTTT. Translating gives CASSQVSGYTGELFF.